The present T cell receptor beta chain was sequenced within a study of blood T cells in healthy people across ages. Study findings and constraints: Higher diversity, along with more naive CD4+ cells, distinguished long-lived donors from aged donors.

A J-beta primer mix and a sample-barcoded 5' primer were used in a second PCR of about 6 to 12 cycles. Each CDR3 protein gets one entry after TCRdb re-called the 5' RACE reads with MiXCR. The table has 870,000 or so distinct CDR3 sequences, under 30% seen once. This clonotype has a handful of counts. The antigen remains unidentified. The germline V gene has CDR1 SEHNR and CDR2 FQNEAQ (reference sequence). The CDR3 contains 14 residues. The ends were cut back, 5 bases at V and 4 bases at J, with 11 bases in the middle. The receptor's source is a woman older than 75 in good health. The specimen sequenced was blood. The V and J genes are TRBV7-9 and TRBJ2-2, with D uncertain. CDR3 amino acids: CASSLDMGTGELFF. The CDR3 DNA sequence: TGTGCCAGCAGCCTCGACATGGGCACCGGGGAGCTGTTTTTT.